Listed below are T cell receptor beta chains from one sample, sequenced in a study of T cell responses to AZD1222 COVID-19 vaccine. TCRdb keeps only in-frame clones here, not all; method: immunoSEQ multiplex PCR. The sample shows approximately 120,000 clones, roughly 93% of them seen only once. The sample here was peripheral blood, taken on day 0 of AZD1222 vaccination. These receptors all come from an adult in good health. The conserved cysteine and the conserved F or W are not part of the CDR3 here. Fields, in order: J gene, V gene, D gene, CDR3 protein. A D gene is named only where the DNA matches it firmly.

TRBJ1-1 TRBV7-9 . ASSLGGDNTEAF
TRBJ1-1 TRBV5-1 TRBD1 ASSRDSMNTEAF
TRBJ1-6 TRBV19 . ASSMWGSPLH
TRBJ1-4 TRBV18 . ASSPGGDNEKLF
TRBJ1-1 TRBV2 . ASSDLGGNTEAF
TRBJ1-2 TRBV30 . AWRVRGRGYT
TRBJ2-7 TRBV2 TRBD1 ASSEGQGFVYEQY
TRBJ1-5 TRBV2 TRBD1 ASRATGENQPQH
TRBJ1-2 TRBV18 . ASSPDGTSFYGYT
TRBJ1-3 TRBV5-1 TRBD1 ASSLQGPGNTIY
TRBJ2-5 TRBV6-6 . VSQPKSYQETQY
TRBJ1-1 TRBV5-1 TRBD1 ASSLGQGQMNTEAF
TRBJ1-1 TRBV21-1 . ASSKGENTEAF
TRBJ1-3 TRBV19 . ASRKRLGTGNTIY
TRBJ1-2 TRBV18 . ASSPQERGLRGNGYT
TRBJ1-4 TRBV6-2/TRBV6-3 . ASSYARQRPDEKLF
TRBJ1-2 TRBV10-2 . ASSAVQTAAPFYGYT
TRBJ1-4 TRBV9 . ASRGARSGDEKLF
TRBJ2-5 TRBV4-1 TRBD1 ASSQLGQQETQY
TRBJ2-3 TRBV2 . ASSGPTDTQY
TRBJ2-1 TRBV6-6 . ASSNPGLTTNEQF
TRBJ2-4 TRBV10-3 . AISEGSIQY
TRBJ1-5 TRBV2 . ASRGRNSNQPQH
TRBJ1-2 TRBV7-9 . ASSLFDTGYGYT
TRBJ2-7 TRBV10-3 TRBD1 AVRTGLTYEQY
TRBJ2-3 TRBV6-5 . ASTQGHSSTDTQY
TRBJ2-2 TRBV12-3/TRBV12-4 . ASSFWTGELF
TRBJ1-1 TRBV4-1 TRBD1 ASSFRDRGSTEAF
TRBJ1-5 TRBV7-8 . ASSSSTVAQH
TRBJ1-6 TRBV7-9 . ASSPGPGDNSPLH
TRBJ1-4 TRBV5-1 . ASSAGSSENEKLF
TRBJ2-6 TRBV7-9 . ASSTHRAGANVLT
TRBJ1-1 TRBV19 . TSSIRGPGFNTEAF
TRBJ1-6 TRBV6-5 TRBD1 ASRPTGVRNSPLH
TRBJ1-1 TRBV5-4 . ASSLDGSGSILEAF
TRBJ2-3 TRBV10-3 . AISENRGDTDTQY
TRBJ1-5 TRBV4-2 . ASSQVGGRSNQPQH